The rows below give T cell receptor beta chains drawn from one sample of a study of T cells in tuberculosis. Profiling relied on immunoSEQ multiplex PCR, and the TCRdb table lists in-frame clones only, not all of them. The data show roughly 32,000 clones, roughly 93% seen once. This material consisted of PBMCs, taken at tuberculosis diagnosis. The source is an adult with tuberculosis. The CDR3 runs from the conserved cysteine through the conserved F or W. A D gene is named only where the DNA matches it firmly. Rows may omit the clone size; those that give it use once, few, many or a size class.

clone_size,j_call,v_call,d_call,cdr3_nt,cdr3_aa
.,TRBJ1-3,TRBV5-1,TRBD1,TGCGCCAGCAACCCGGGACAGGACTCTGGAAACACCATATATTTT,CASNPGQDSGNTIYF
once,TRBJ1-5,TRBV2,.,TGTGCCAGCTGGGGGGAGGGTCAGCCCCAGCATTTT,CASWGEGQPQHF
.,TRBJ2-1,TRBV6-1,.,TGTGCCAGCAGTGAAATTTCCGGGAGTAGAAATGAGCAGTTCTTC,CASSEISGSRNEQFF
.,TRBJ1-2,TRBV4-1,.,TGCGCCAGCAGCCAAGTCGGACAGTCTGTGAGCTACACCTTC,CASSQVGQSVSYTF
.,TRBJ2-7,TRBV27,.,TGTGCCAGCAGTCCCTCATATGGCCCCGAACGGCAGTACTTC,CASSPSYGPERQYF
.,TRBJ1-1,TRBV18,.,TGTGCCAGCTCACCAGGACAGTGGAACACTGAAGCTTTCTTT,CASSPGQWNTEAFF
.,TRBJ2-7,TRBV27,TRBD2,TGTGCCAGCAGCCGACTAGCGGGAGGGACTCGGGGCGAGCAGTACTTC,CASSRLAGGTRGEQYF
.,TRBJ1-1,TRBV6-4,TRBD1,TGTGCCAGCGTGCTAAAGACAGGGCCTGTCGCTGAAGCTTTCTTT,CASVLKTGPVAEAFF
.,TRBJ1-3,TRBV2,.,TGTGCCAGCGGCGGACAGCCGGTCGGAAACACCATATATTTT,CASGGQPVGNTIYF
.,TRBJ2-1,TRBV9,.,TGTGCCAGCAGCGTAGGTAGCGGCGCCTCCTACAATGAGCAGTTCTTC,CASSVGSGASYNEQFF
.,TRBJ2-5,TRBV19,.,TGTGCCAGTAGGAGCCCTGGGCGAGAGACCCAGTACTTC,CASRSPGRETQYF
.,TRBJ2-7,TRBV19,TRBD1,TGTGCCAGTAGTGCACCGGGACAGGGCACCTACGAGCAGTACTTC,CASSAPGQGTYEQYF
.,TRBJ2-5,TRBV28,TRBD2,TGTGCCAGCAGTTTCTCCTGGGCCGTTCTCGGGGGGGGATCGGAGACCCAGTACTTC,CASSFSWAVLGGGSETQYF
.,TRBJ2-7,TRBV12-5,TRBD2,TGTGCCACCGCGGCTAGCGGGAGGGCCGGCGAGCAGTACTTC,CATAASGRAGEQYF
.,TRBJ2-2,TRBV29-1,.,TGCAGCGTTGCTAGGGGAAGCGGGGAGCTGTTTTTT,CSVARGSGELFF
few,TRBJ1-1,TRBV7-8,.,TGTGCCAGCAGCTTTCTCGGCGGTGAAGCTTTCTTT,CASSFLGGEAFF
.,TRBJ1-3,TRBV6-1,TRBD1,TGTGCCAGCAGTGCCTTAGCCGGGACAGAAGGAAACACCATATATTTT,CASSALAGTEGNTIYF
.,TRBJ2-1,TRBV14,TRBD2,TGTGCCAGCAGCCAACTAGCGGGAAGTCGGGAGCAGTTCTTC,CASSQLAGSREQFF
.,TRBJ2-1,TRBV29-1,TRBD1,TGCAGCGGGTGGGGGACAGGGGGCCCTCTCGATGAGCAGTTCTTC,CSGWGTGGPLDEQFF
.,TRBJ1-2,TRBV6-1,TRBD1,TGTGCCAGCTACCCGACAGGGACGACTAACTATGGCTACACCTTC,CASYPTGTTNYGYTF
.,TRBJ1-2,TRBV30,TRBD1,TGTGCCTCTAGTAGGGACAGGCCTTATGGCTACACCTTC,CASSRDRPYGYTF
.,TRBJ2-7,TRBV28,TRBD1,TGTGCCAGCAGTCCGTACCATCCGGGACAGGGGATACCCTACGAGCAGTACTTC,CASSPYHPGQGIPYEQYF
.,TRBJ2-6,TRBV5-1,.,TGCGCCAGCAGCTTGGAATCTAGGTCTGGGGCCAACGTCCTGACTTTC,CASSLESRSGANVLTF
.,TRBJ1-2,TRBV19,.,TGTGCCAGTAGCTCTTCCAAGGGGTTCTATGGCTACACCTTC,CASSSSKGFYGYTF
.,TRBJ2-5,TRBV6-1,.,TGTGCCAGCCTCCCCAGGGGATCCCAAGAGACCCAGTACTTC,CASLPRGSQETQYF
once,TRBJ2-5,TRBV10-3,.,TGTGCCATCAGTAACCGAGAAGAGACCCAGTACTTC,CAISNREETQYF
.,TRBJ2-7,TRBV19,TRBD1,TGTGCCAGTAGCTTTGGACAGGGCCCCTACGAGCAGTACTTC,CASSFGQGPYEQYF
.,TRBJ2-1,TRBV29-1,TRBD1,TGCAGCGTTGCCCGACAGGGGACGTCGGTCGGGCAGTTCTTC,CSVARQGTSVGQFF
.,TRBJ2-1,TRBV27,TRBD2,TGTGCCAGCAGCCCTAGGGAGACTAGCTACTACAATGAGCAGTTCTTC,CASSPRETSYYNEQFF
once,TRBJ2-7,TRBV27,TRBD2,TGTGCCAGCAGTTTCCAGCGGGAGGGGAACGAGCAGTACTTC,CASSFQREGNEQYF
.,TRBJ2-7,TRBV27,TRBD1,TGTGCCAGCAGTTTAGACAGGGACAGGCTGTACGAGCAGTACTTC,CASSLDRDRLYEQYF
.,TRBJ1-1,TRBV6-1,.,TGTGCCAGCACCCAAGGGGGGGTAGACACTGAAGCTTTCTTT,CASTQGGVDTEAFF
.,TRBJ2-1,TRBV6-1,TRBD1,TGTGCCAGCAGTGCACAGGGGGCCTCCTACAATGAGCAGTTCTTC,CASSAQGASYNEQFF
.,TRBJ1-5,TRBV6-1,.,TGTGCCTTGGGGGCGGATTATAGCAATCAGCCCCAGCATTTT,CALGADYSNQPQHF
.,TRBJ1-2,TRBV6-5,.,TGTGCCAGCAGCCTTTCGATAGGGGGTAATGGCTACACCTTC,CASSLSIGGNGYTF
once,TRBJ2-3,TRBV10-3,.,TGTGCCATCAGTGGGGGTAGCGGACTCACAGATACGCAGTATTTT,CAISGGSGLTDTQYF
few,TRBJ1-1,TRBV14,TRBD1,TGTGCCAGCAGCCATTGGGGACAGGGGAGGACTGAAGCTTTCTTT,CASSHWGQGRTEAFF
.,TRBJ2-3,TRBV11-3,.,TGTGCCAGCAGCCGTGGGGACTCTTCTAGCACAGATACGCAGTATTTT,CASSRGDSSSTDTQYF
.,TRBJ1-1,TRBV19,.,TGTGCCAGTAGTAAGCAGGGAATGATGAACACTGAAGCTTTCTTT,CASSKQGMMNTEAFF
.,TRBJ2-3,TRBV14,TRBD2,TGTGCCAGCAGCCAAGAAGCGGGGGCCGGAACAGATACGCAGTATTTT,CASSQEAGAGTDTQYF
.,TRBJ1-5,TRBV6-6,.,TGTGCCACCGCAGGGTTTAGCAATCAGCCCCAGCATTTT,CATAGFSNQPQHF
.,TRBJ2-2,TRBV2,TRBD2,TGTGCCAGCAGTGGGCAACTAGCGGGAGGGATAACCGGGGAGCTGTTTTTT,CASSGQLAGGITGELFF
.,TRBJ2-1,TRBV4-1,TRBD2,TGCGCCAGCAGCCGGGCGGGGGTGCCCTCCTACAATGAGCAGTTCTTC,CASSRAGVPSYNEQFF
.,TRBJ2-7,TRBV5-1,.,TGCGCCAGCAGCCCCACAGGGACCGGGTCTTCCTACGAGCAGTACTTC,CASSPTGTGSSYEQYF
.,TRBJ2-1,TRBV15,.,TGTGCCACCAGCAGAGACTATCCCAATGAGCAGTTCTTC,CATSRDYPNEQFF
.,TRBJ1-5,TRBV2,TRBD1,TGTGCCAGCAGTGAAGCGAGGACAGGGGTGCCCCAGCATTTT,CASSEARTGVPQHF
.,TRBJ1-5,TRBV5-6,TRBD1,TGTGCCAGCAGCATGACAGGGGGTCAGCCCCAGCATTTT,CASSMTGGQPQHF
.,TRBJ2-7,TRBV6-1,TRBD1,TGTGCCAGCAGTTCCCGGGACAGGGACTACGAGCAGTACTTC,CASSSRDRDYEQYF
.,TRBJ1-2,TRBV5-6,.,TGTGCCAGCAGCTTCGGAGACAGTTCTGGCTACACCTTC,CASSFGDSSGYTF
.,TRBJ1-2,TRBV6-1,.,TGTGCCAGCAGTGAACGGGAGTTGGGGGGCTACACCTTC,CASSERELGGYTF
.,TRBJ2-5,TRBV7-9,TRBD1,TGTGCCAGCAGCTCGTGGACAGGAGGCCAAGAGACCCAGTACTTC,CASSSWTGGQETQYF
.,TRBJ1-2,TRBV27,.,TGTGCCAGCAGTTTACGAGCAACGGTGAACTATGGCTACACCTTC,CASSLRATVNYGYTF
.,TRBJ2-3,TRBV6-1,TRBD2,TGTGCCAGCAGTGACGGGACTAGCGGGGGGGCAGTGGATACGCAGTATTTT,CASSDGTSGGAVDTQYF